Detailed here is one T cell receptor (beta chain). Its antigen is undetermined. This CDR3 region has 11 residues. CDR1 is SQVTM and CDR2 is ANQGSEA in the germline V gene. Trimming left V 4 bases short and J 4 bases short, with 4 bases between. The data were taken from a study of regulatory T cells in long-lasting Graves disease. The study's findings and limits: Persistent disease favored TRBV28, TRBJ1-2 and TRBJ2-5. Persistent Graves' patients possessed reduced TCR diversity relative to recently diagnosed ones.

Building the TCR beta libraries relied on iRepertoire HTBI primers, and CDR3 regions underwent Arm-PCR. TCRdb used MiXCR to reprocess the multiplex PCR reads, holding one entry per CDR3 protein. The sample has a few hundred thousand distinct CDR3 sequences, about 22% seen once. Time point meaning: persistent/refractory GD, antithyroid drugs over 5 years with positive TRAb. Isolated PBMC RNA provided the starting material for the TCR library. The patients were drawn from one endocrinology department in Xi'an, China. EDTA tubes received roughly 9 milliliters of collected peripheral blood. This specimen was peripheral blood mononuclear cells (PBMCs), taken when the disease was refractory, from a patient treated with antithyroid drugs. The receptor was isolated from a female donor with Graves disease. V usage is TRBV29-1 and J usage is TRBJ2-2, with D unresolved. The CDR3 reads CSVVITGELFF. The CDR3 coding sequence is TGCAGCGTTGTGATCACCGGGGAGCTGTTTTTT.